These 2 T cell receptor beta chains came from one sample sequenced in a study of blood T cell repertoires in COVID-19. The data were produced by immunoSEQ multiplex PCR, yet TCRdb's version contains in-frame clones alone and is incomplete. Of a few hundred thousand clones in the sample, 75% to 90% are singletons; the top ten hold about 4%. Sequencing was performed on PBMCs or T cells enriched from blood (not recorded which). The origin of the receptors is a woman under 40 who had been exposed to COVID-19.

V usage is TRBV9 and J usage is TRBJ2-1; tentative D call: TRBD2 (5 bases). V was shortened by 1 base and J by 7 bases, with 15 bases between the two germline ends. The CDR3 totals 15 residues. Germline assignment: CDR1 SGDLS and CDR2 YYNGEE. The CDR3 DNA follows: TGTGCCAGCAGCGTAATAGCGTCGCTGGTAAATGAGCAGTTCTTC. Translating gives CASSVIASLVNEQFF. The complete variable domain, with remaining parts taken from reference TRBV9 and TRBJ2-1, reads DSGVTQTPKHLITATGQRVTLRCSPRSGDLSVYWYQQSLDQGLQFLIQYYNGEERAKGNILERFSAQQFPDLHSELNLSSLELGDSALYFCASSVIASLVNEQFFGPGTRLTVL.

The V call is TRBV24-1, the J call TRBJ1-2, with D unclear. Trimming left V 4 bases short and J 4 bases short, with 15 bases between. The CDR3 length is 15 residues. The germline V gene encodes CDR1 KGHDR and CDR2 SFDVKD. CDR3 sequence (DNA): TGTGCCACCAGTGACGGTCGAGGGCGGGCCTATGGCTACACCTTC. Encoded protein: CATSDGRGRAYGYTF.